The T cell receptor (beta chain) under discussion was sequenced for a study of T cell responses to AZD1222 COVID-19 vaccine. Study-wide context: The study pooled second doses at about 4 or about 12 weeks. Study-wide findings and caveats: Unmutated variant regions are reportedly the target of nearly half of TCRs that are spike-specific.

Assay used: immunoSEQ multiplex PCR; TCRdb lists only in-frame clones, some missing. The repertoire holds about 130,000 clones, about 94% seen once, with roughly 5.9% in the top ten. Looked up from germline, CDR1 is LNHDA and CDR2 is SQIVND (reference sequence). The CDR3 is made up of 15 amino acids. Trimming cost V 3 bases and J 8 bases; bases outside gene matches: 8. Comments on this clone: Its target is unknown.

This sequence joins TRBV19 and TRBJ2-2, with 8 bases aligning to TRBD1. The sequencing used peripheral blood, collected on day 0 of AZD1222 vaccination. The receptor was derived from an adult in good health. This CDR3 reads CASSILQGASGELFF. CDR3 DNA: TGTGCCAGTAGTATCTTGCAGGGGGCATCGGGGGAGCTGTTTTTT.